This TCR beta chain was retrieved from a study of T cells of healthy individuals. TCRdb analysed the 5' RACE reads with MiXCR anew, one entry per CDR3 protein. The repertoire holds some 100,000 distinct CDR3 sequences, with roughly 15% as singletons. This clonotype was seen at least ten times. The source of this sequence is a human donor in good health.

CDR3 region: CASSQRQNSNQPQHF. The CDR3 DNA sequence: TGCGCCAGCAGTCAACGGCAAAATAGCAATCAGCCCCAGCATTTT. The rearrangement uses TRBV23-1 and TRBJ1-5, with D uncertain. TRBV23-1 is labeled an ORF, and its function is uncertain. Trimming stripped 2 bases from V and 0 bases from J, with 8 bases between. There are 15 residues in the CDR3.